These T cell receptor beta chains were read from a single sample in a study of CD4 T cells in relation to SARS-CoV-2 and coronaviruses. Produced via immunoSEQ multiplex PCR; TCRdb's table is partial and in-frame only. Altogether about 22,000 clones are present, 60% to 85% being singletons, with the ten largest covering less than 20%. Their antigens are not known. The specimen sequenced was CD4+ T cells from PBMCs, cultured in vitro. The receptors come from a human donor in good health. Both conserved end residues are part of each CDR3. The order of the fields is D gene, J gene, clone size, V gene, CDR3 protein, CDR3 DNA. D genes are given only for firm matches. Part of the rows lack a size; the others show once, few, many or a class for expanded clones.

>-|TRBJ1-3|once|TRBV12-3/TRBV12-4
CASSSFNTIYF
TGTGCCAGCAGTTCTTTTAACACCATATATTTT
>-|TRBJ1-1|-|TRBV19
CASGAGWAPNTEAFF
TGTGCCAGCGGGGCGGGGTGGGCACCGAACACTGAAGCTTTCTTT
>-|TRBJ1-1|few|TRBV19
CASSTGLGTEAFF
TGTGCCAGTAGTACAGGGCTTGGGACTGAAGCTTTCTTT
>-|TRBJ1-1|-|TRBV5-1
CASSFGGRSTEAFF
TGCGCCAGCAGCTTCGGGGGAAGGAGCACTGAAGCTTTCTTT
>TRBD2|TRBJ2-7|-|TRBV15
CATSRGETSGFDRHF
TGTGCCACCAGCAGAGGTGAGACTAGCGGTTTCGATCGGCACTTC
>TRBD2|TRBJ2-1|once|TRBV6-2/TRBV6-3
CASSRLAGNEQFF
TGTGCCAGCAGTAGACTAGCGGGCAATGAGCAGTTCTTC
>TRBD1|TRBJ2-7|-|TRBV2
CASSGDRSRKYEQYF
TGTGCCAGCAGTGGGGACAGAAGTCGAAAATACGAGCAGTACTTC
>-|TRBJ2-7|-|TRBV6-1
CASSDLSEQYF
TGTGCCAGCAGTGATCTTTCCGAGCAGTACTTC
>-|TRBJ2-6|-|TRBV18
CASSPSTSGANVLTF
TGTGCCAGCTCACCCAGCACCTCTGGGGCCAACGTCCTGACTTTC
>TRBD1|TRBJ2-7|-|TRBV7-2
CASSLGPGTERPYEQYF
TGTGCCAGCAGCTTAGGACCCGGGACAGAGAGACCATACGAGCAGTACTTC
>-|TRBJ1-4|-|TRBV7-9
CASSRPLLASTNEKLFF
TGTGCCAGCAGCCGCCCTCTTCTTGCCTCCACTAATGAAAAACTGTTTTTT
>-|TRBJ2-1|-|TRBV5-1
CASSFSADISSYNEQFF
TGCGCCAGCAGCTTCTCGGCGGACATAAGCTCCTACAATGAGCAGTTCTTC
>TRBD1|TRBJ1-2|-|TRBV19
CASTTTGQEYGYTF
TGTGCCAGTACTACAACCGGACAGGAGTATGGCTACACCTTC
>TRBD1|TRBJ1-2|-|TRBV10-2
CASSESGDRFSYTF
TGCGCCAGCAGTGAGTCCGGGGACAGGTTTTCGTACACCTTC
>-|TRBJ1-2|-|TRBV6-1
CASSDRLTGSGYTF
TGTGCCAGCAGTGACCGCTTGACAGGCTCTGGCTACACCTTC
>TRBD2|TRBJ2-1|-|TRBV11-2
CASSRSGSNEQFF
TGTGCCAGCAGCCGTAGCGGGAGCAATGAGCAGTTCTTC
>TRBD1|TRBJ2-3|-|TRBV7-3
CASSGQGDTQYF
TGTGCCAGCAGCGGACAGGGGGATACGCAGTATTTT